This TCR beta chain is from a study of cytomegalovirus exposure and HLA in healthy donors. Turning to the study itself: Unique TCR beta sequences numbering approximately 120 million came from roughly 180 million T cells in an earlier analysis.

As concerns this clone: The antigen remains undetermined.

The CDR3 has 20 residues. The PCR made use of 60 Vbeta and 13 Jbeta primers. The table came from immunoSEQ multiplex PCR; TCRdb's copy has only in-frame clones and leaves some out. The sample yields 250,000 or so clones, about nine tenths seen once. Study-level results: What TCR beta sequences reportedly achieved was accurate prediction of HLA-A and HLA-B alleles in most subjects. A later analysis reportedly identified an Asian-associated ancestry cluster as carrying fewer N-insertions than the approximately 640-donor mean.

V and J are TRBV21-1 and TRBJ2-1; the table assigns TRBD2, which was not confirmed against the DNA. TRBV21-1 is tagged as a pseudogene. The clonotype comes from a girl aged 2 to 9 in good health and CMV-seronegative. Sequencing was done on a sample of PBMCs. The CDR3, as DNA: TGTGCCAGCAGCGAACGCCCGACTAGCGGGGGATTCGGATCCCCCCGGGAGCAGTTCTTC. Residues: CASSERPTSGGFGSPREQFF.